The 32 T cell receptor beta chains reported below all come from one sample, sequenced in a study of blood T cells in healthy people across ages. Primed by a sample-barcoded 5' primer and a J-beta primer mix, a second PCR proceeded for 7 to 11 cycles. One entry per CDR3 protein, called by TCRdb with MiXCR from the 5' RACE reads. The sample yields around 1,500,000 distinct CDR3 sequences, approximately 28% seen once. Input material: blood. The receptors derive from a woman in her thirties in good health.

For the CDR3, the DNA is TGTGCCAGTAGGGTGTCAGGCAGCCTCCTCGAAAACATTCAGTACTTC. Protein sequence: CASRVSGSLLENIQYF. The rearrangement links TRBV19 to TRBJ2-4; D not certain. Trimming pared 6 bases from V and 5 bases from J, leaving 20 bases between. CDR1 is LNHDA, CDR2 SQIVND, per germline (reference sequence). This CDR3 has 16 amino acids.

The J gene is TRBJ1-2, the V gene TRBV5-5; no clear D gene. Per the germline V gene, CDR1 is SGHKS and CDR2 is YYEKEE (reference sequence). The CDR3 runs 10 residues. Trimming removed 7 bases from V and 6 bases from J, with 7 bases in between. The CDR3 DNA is TGTGCCAGCGGCGCGGATGGCTACACCTTC. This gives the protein CASGADGYTF.

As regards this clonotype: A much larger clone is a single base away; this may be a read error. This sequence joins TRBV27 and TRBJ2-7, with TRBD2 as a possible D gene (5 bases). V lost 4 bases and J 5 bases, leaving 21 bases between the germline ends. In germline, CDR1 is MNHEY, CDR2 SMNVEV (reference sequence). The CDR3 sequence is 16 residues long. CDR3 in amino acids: CASSWGWRTPTDEQYF. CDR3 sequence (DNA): TGTGCCAGCAGTTGGGGATGGAGGACCCCAACGGACGAGCAGTACTTC.

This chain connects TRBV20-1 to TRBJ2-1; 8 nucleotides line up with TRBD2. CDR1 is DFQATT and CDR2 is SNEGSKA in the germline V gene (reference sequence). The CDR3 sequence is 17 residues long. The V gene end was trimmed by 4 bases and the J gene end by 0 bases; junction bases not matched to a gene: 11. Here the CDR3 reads CSATQRESLSSYNEQFF. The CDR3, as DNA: TGCAGTGCTACCCAGCGGGAGAGCCTTAGCTCCTACAATGAGCAGTTCTTC.

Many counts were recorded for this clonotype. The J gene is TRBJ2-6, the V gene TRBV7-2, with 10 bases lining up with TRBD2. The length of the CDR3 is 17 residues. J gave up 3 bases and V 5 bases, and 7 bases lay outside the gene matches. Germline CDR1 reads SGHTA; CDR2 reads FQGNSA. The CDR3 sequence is CASSPQRGGGGANVLTF. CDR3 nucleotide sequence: TGTGCCAGCAGCCCCCAGCGGGGGGGTGGTGGGGCCAACGTCCTGACTTTC.

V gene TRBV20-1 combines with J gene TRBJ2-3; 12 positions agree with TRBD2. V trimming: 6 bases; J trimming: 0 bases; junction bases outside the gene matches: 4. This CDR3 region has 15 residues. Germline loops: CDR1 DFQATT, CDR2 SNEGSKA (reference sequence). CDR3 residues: CSAASGGASTDTQYF. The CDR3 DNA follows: TGCAGTGCAGCTAGCGGGGGGGCTAGCACAGATACGCAGTATTTT.

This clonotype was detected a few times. Written as DNA, the CDR3 is TGCAGTGCTAGAGATGGGGATCGGGCGTCCAAAAACATTCAGTACTTC. Its protein is CSARDGDRASKNIQYF. The chain is built from TRBV20-1 and TRBJ2-4; no firm D call. Germline assignment: CDR1 DFQATT and CDR2 SNEGSKA (reference sequence). Trimming stripped 0 bases from V and 2 bases from J, with 14 bases between. This CDR3 contains 16 residues.

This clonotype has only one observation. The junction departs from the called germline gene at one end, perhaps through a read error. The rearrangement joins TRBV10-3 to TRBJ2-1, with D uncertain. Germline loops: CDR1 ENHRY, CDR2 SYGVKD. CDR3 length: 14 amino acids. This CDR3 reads CVISNPSPTNEQFF. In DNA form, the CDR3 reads TGTGTCATCAGCAATCCCTCCCCTACAAATGAGCAGTTCTTC.

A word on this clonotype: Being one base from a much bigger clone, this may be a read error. Written as DNA, the CDR3 is TGTGCCAGCAGCCCTAAGGCTGGGGCCAACGTCCTGACTTTC. It encodes CASSPKAGANVLTF. The J gene is TRBJ2-6, the V gene TRBV9; no definite D call. V lost 4 bases and J lost 2, with 7 bases in between. Germline V gene data show CDR1 as SGDLS and CDR2 as YYNGEE. This CDR3 comprises 14 residues.

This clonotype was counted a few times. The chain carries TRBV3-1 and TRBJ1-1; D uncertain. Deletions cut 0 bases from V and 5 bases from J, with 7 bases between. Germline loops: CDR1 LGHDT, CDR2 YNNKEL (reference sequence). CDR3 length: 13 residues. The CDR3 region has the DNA TGTGCCAGCAGCCAAGATTCTCTAACTGAAGCTTTCTTT. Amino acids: CASSQDSLTEAFF.

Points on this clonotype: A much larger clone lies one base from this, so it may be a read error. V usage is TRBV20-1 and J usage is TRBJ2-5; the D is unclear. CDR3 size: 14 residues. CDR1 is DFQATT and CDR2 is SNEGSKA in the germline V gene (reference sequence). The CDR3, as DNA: TGCAGTGCTGGCCCCTCAGAGTACCAAGAGACCCGGTACTTC. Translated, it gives CSAGPSEYQETRYF.

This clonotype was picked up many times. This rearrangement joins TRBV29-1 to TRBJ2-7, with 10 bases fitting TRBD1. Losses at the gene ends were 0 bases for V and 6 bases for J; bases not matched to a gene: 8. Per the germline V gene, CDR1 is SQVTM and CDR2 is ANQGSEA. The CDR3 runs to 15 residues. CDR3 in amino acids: CSVEEKGQGSAEQYF. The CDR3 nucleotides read TGCAGCGTTGAAGAGAAGGGACAGGGGTCGGCCGAGCAGTACTTC.

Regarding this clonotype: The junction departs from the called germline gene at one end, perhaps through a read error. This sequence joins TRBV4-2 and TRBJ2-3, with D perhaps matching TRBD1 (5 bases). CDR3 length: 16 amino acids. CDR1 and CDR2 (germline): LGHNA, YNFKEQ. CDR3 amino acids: CASGQGHNQLADTQYF. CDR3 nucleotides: TGTGCCAGCGGCCAAGGACACAACCAGCTAGCAGATACGCAGTATTTT.

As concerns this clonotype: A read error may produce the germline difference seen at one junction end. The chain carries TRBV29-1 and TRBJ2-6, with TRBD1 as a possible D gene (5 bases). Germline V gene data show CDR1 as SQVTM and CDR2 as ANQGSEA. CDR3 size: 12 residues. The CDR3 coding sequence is TGCAGCGTACAAGCTGGGGCCAACGGCCTGACTTTC. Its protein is CSVQAGANGLTF.

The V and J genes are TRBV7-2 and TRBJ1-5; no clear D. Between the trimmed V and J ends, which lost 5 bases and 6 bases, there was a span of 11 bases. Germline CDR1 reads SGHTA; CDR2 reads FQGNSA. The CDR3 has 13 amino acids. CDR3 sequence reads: CASSPTVVQPQHF. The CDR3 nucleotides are TGTGCCAGCAGCCCAACCGTTGTTCAGCCCCAGCATTTT.

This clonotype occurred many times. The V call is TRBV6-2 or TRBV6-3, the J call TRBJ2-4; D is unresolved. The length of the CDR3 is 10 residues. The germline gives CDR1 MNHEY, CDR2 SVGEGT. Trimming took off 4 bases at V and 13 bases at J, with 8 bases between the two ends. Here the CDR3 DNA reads TGTGCCAGCAGTTGGAGCGACCAGTACTTC. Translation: CASSWSDQYF.

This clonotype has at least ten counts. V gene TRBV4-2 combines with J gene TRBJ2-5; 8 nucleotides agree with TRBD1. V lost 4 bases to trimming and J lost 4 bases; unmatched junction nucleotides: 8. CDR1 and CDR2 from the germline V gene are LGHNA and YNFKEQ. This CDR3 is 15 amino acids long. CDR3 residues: CASSRTTGVVETQYF. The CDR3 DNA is TGTGCCAGCAGCCGGACGACAGGGGTGGTAGAGACCCAGTACTTC.

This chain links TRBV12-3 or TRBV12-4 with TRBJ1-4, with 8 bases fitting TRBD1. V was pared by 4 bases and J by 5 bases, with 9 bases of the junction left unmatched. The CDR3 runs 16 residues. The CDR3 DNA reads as TGTGCCAGCAGTTCCCTAGCCGGGACAGGCAATGAAAAACTGTTTTTT. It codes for CASSSLAGTGNEKLFF.

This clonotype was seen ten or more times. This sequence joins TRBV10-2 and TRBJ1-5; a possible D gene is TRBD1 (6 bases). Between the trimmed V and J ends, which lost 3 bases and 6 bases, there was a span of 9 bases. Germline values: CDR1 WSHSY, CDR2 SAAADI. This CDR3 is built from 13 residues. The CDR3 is CASSEGGSQPQHF. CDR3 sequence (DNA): TGCGCCAGCAGTGAAGGGGGAAGTCAGCCCCAGCATTTT.

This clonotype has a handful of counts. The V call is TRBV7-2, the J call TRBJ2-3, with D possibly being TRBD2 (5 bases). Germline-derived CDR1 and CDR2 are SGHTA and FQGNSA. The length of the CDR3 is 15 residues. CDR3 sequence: CATSRAVGFTDTQYF. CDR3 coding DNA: TGTGCTACTTCACGAGCGGTTGGTTTTACAGATACGCAGTATTTT.

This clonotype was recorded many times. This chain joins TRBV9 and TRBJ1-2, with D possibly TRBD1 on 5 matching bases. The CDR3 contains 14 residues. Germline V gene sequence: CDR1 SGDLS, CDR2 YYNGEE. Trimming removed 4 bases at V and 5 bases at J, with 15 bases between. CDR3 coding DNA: TGTGCCAGCAGCCAGGGCTCAACTACTTATGGCTACACCTTC. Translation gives CASSQGSTTYGYTF.

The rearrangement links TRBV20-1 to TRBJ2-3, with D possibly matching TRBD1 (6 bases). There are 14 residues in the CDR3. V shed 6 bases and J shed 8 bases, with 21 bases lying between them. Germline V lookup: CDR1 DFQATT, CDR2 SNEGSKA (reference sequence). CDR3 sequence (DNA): TGCAGTGCCTCATACAGGGAGATGCAGGGTACGCAGTATTTT. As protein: CSASYREMQGTQYF.

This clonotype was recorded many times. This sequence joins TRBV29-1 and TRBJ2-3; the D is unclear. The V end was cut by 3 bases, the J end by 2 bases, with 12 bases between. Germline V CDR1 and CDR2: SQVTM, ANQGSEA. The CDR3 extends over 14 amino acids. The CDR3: CSVEMGGVTDTQYF. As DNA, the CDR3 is TGCAGCGTTGAGATGGGCGGTGTCACAGATACGCAGTATTTT.

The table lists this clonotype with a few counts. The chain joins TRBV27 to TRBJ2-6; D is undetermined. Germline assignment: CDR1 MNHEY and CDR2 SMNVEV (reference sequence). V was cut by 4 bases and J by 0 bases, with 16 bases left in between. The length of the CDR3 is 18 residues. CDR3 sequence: CASSSVLGRPSGANVLTF. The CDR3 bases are TGTGCCAGCAGTTCTGTCTTGGGCCGCCCCTCTGGGGCCAACGTCCTGACTTTC.

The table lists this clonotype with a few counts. CDR3 nucleotides: TGTGCCATCGGGGGACAGGGGAAGACCCAGTACTTC. Its protein product is CAIGGQGKTQYF. V and J are TRBV10-3 and TRBJ2-5, with 10 nucleotides matching TRBD1. The CDR3 sequence is 12 residues long. Trimming removed 8 bases from V and 6 bases from J; junction bases left unmatched: 3. The germline V gene encodes CDR1 ENHRY and CDR2 SYGVKD.

The CDR3 sequence: CASSQESGTSGTTRGDTQYF. As DNA, the CDR3 is TGCGCCAGCAGCCAAGAGTCGGGGACTAGCGGGACCACGCGGGGAGATACGCAGTATTTT. This rearrangement joins TRBV4-3 to TRBJ2-3, with 13 bases aligning to TRBD2. This CDR3 comprises 20 residues. The germline V gene has CDR1 LGHNA and CDR2 YSLEER. V trimming: 0 bases; J trimming: 5 bases; junction bases outside the gene matches: 14.

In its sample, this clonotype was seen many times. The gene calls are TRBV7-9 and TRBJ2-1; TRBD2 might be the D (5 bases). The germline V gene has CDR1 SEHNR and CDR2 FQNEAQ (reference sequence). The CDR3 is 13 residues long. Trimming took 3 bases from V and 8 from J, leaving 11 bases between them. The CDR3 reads CASSFRGLYEQFF. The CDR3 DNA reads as TGTGCCAGCAGCTTTCGCGGGTTATATGAGCAGTTCTTC.

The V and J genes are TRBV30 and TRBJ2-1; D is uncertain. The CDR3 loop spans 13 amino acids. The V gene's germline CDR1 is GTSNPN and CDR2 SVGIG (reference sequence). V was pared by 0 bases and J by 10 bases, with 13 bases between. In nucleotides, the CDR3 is TGTGCCTGGAGTGTTGTCGCTTCGAGAGAGCAGTTCTTC. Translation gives CAWSVVASREQFF.

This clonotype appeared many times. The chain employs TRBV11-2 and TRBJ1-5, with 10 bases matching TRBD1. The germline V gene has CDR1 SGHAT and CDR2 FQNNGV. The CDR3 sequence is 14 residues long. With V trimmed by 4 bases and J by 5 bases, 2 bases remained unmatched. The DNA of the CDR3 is TGTGCCAGCAGCTCAGGACAGGGGGATCAGCCCCAGCATTTT. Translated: CASSSGQGDQPQHF.

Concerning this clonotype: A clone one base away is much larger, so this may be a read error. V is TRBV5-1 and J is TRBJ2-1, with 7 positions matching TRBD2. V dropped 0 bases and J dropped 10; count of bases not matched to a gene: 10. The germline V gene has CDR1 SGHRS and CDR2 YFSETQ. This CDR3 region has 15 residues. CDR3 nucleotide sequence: TGCGCCAGCAGCTTGGCTAGCGGAGACTCCTACGAGCAGTTCTTC. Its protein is CASSLASGDSYEQFF. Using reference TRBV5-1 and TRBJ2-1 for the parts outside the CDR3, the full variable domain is KAGVTQTPRYLIKTRGQQVTLSCSPISGHRSVSWYQQTPGQGLQFLFEYFSETQRNKGNFPGRFSGRQFSNSRSEMNVSTLELGDSALYLCASSLASGDSYEQFFGPGTRLTVL.

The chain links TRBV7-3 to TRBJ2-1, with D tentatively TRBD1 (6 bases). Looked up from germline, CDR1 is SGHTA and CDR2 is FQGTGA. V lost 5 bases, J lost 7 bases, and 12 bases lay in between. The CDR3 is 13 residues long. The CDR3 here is CASSRGTINEQFF. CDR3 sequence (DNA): TGTGCCAGCAGCCGAGGGACAATTAATGAGCAGTTCTTC. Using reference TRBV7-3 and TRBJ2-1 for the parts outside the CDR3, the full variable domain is GAGVSQTPSNKVTEKGKYVELRCDPISGHTALYWYRQSLGQGPEFLIYFQGTGAADDSGLPNDRFFAVRPEGSVSTLKIQRTERGDSAVYLCASSRGTINEQFFGPGTRLTVL.

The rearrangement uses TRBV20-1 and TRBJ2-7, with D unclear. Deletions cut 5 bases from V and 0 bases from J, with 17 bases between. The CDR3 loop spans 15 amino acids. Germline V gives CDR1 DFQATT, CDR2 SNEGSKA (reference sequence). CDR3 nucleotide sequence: TGCAGTGCTGTTGGTGTCGGACGAGCCTCCTACGAGCAGTACTTC. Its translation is CSAVGVGRASYEQYF.